Shown below are 29 T cell receptor beta chains from a single sample sequenced in a study of beta chain features in type 1 diabetes. General study results and limits: Patients with Type 1 diabetes showed moderately but significantly shorter TCRB CDR3s in all four CD4+ subsets.

These receptors are not linked to any known antigen. Expressed TCRB transcripts were sequenced because the isolated RNA had all been reverse transcribed beforehand. Clones were sequenced by immunoSEQ multiplex PCR, and TCRdb holds only the in-frame ones, with some missing. This table has more than 300,000 clones, over 8.5% appearing once. The sequenced sample consisted of central memory CD4+ T cells from blood. These receptors all stem from a man aged 25-40 years with type 1 diabetes.

This clone was counted a few times. At one of its ends the junction is not consistent with the germline gene, which may arise from a read error. The CDR3 DNA reads TGTGCCAGCAGTGAAGCGCGGCCGGGGGAGCAGTACTTC. This codes for CASSEARPGEQYF. The chain combines TRBV10-3 with TRBJ2-7, with a tentative D call TRBD2 (5 bases). The germline V gene encodes CDR1 ENHRY and CDR2 SYGVKD. The CDR3 consists of 13 residues.

Only a few counts were recorded for this clone. V and J are TRBV30 and TRBJ1-5; 10 bases are shared with TRBD1. Losses at the gene ends were 1 base for V and 9 bases for J; bases not matched to a gene: 9. The CDR3 covers 15 residues. CDR1 is GTSNPN, CDR2 SVGIG, per germline (reference sequence). Written as DNA, the CDR3 is TGTGCCTGGAGTGCCATCGGGACAGGGGATATGCCCCAGCATTTT. Translated: CAWSAIGTGDMPQHF.

This chain links TRBV5-1 with TRBJ2-5; TRBD2 aligns across 13 bases. Germline V CDR1 and CDR2: SGHRS, YFSETQ. The CDR3 sequence is 18 residues long. V lost 4 bases and J lost 4; bases outside the gene matches: 13. This chain's CDR3 is CASSTGHGLAGEAETQYF. In DNA form, the CDR3 reads TGCGCCAGCAGCACCGGACACGGACTAGCGGGAGAGGCAGAGACCCAGTACTTC. Combining the CDR3 with reference TRBV5-1 and TRBJ2-5 gives the whole variable domain KAGVTQTPRYLIKTRGQQVTLSCSPISGHRSVSWYQQTPGQGLQFLFEYFSETQRNKGNFPGRFSGRQFSNSRSEMNVSTLELGDSALYLCASSTGHGLAGEAETQYFGPGTRLLVL.

A few counts support this clone. The chain joins TRBV11-2 to TRBJ2-1, with D possibly matching TRBD1 (6 bases). Germline CDR1 is SGHAT and CDR2 is FQNNGV. There are 15 residues in the CDR3. Trimming cost V 2 bases and J 2 bases, with 10 bases left between them. In DNA form, the CDR3 reads TGTGCCAGCAGCTTAAATCAGGGGCCCTACAATGAGCAGTTCTTC. The encoded protein is CASSLNQGPYNEQFF.

This clone came up many times. The gene calls are TRBV4-3 and TRBJ2-7; 10 bases are a match to TRBD2. V dropped 1 base and J dropped 5; count of bases not matched to a gene: 8. The germline gives CDR1 LGHNA, CDR2 YSLEER. This CDR3 has 16 amino acids. CDR3 bases: TGCGCCAGCAGCCAAGGCCCTAGCGGGAGTTCCGACGAGCAGTACTTC. This sequence encodes CASSQGPSGSSDEQYF.

This clone was observed a handful of times. The chain couples TRBV7-9 to TRBJ2-5, with unresolved D. V lost 5 bases to trimming and J lost 5 bases, with 9 bases between them. The CDR3 is 12 residues long. CDR1 is SEHNR, CDR2 FQNEAQ, per germline (reference sequence). Here the CDR3 reads CASSQSRETQYF. CDR3 nucleotide sequence: TGTGCCAGCAGCCAGTCTAGGGAGACCCAGTACTTC.

The chain has TRBV27 and TRBJ2-7; TRBD2 is a possible D gene (5 bases). With 3 bases removed from V and 2 bases from J, the gap between germline ends came to 8 bases. Germline loops: CDR1 MNHEY, CDR2 SMNVEV (reference sequence). The CDR3 is 13 residues long. In nucleotides, the CDR3 is TGTGCCAGCAGTTTGAAGACTACCTACGAGCAGTACTTC. Amino acid sequence: CASSLKTTYEQYF.

This clone was counted at least ten times. The V and J genes are TRBV21-1 and TRBJ2-3. TRBV21-1 constitutes a pseudogene. This CDR3 has 14 residues. DNA of the CDR3: TGTGCCAGCAGCGGACGGATTCCCACAGATACGCAGTATTTT. Translated, it gives CASSGRIPTDTQYF.

V gene TRBV9 combines with J gene TRBJ2-2; no firm D call. There are 15 residues in the CDR3. Looked up from germline, CDR1 is SGDLS and CDR2 is YYNGEE. V was cut by 0 bases and J by 4 bases, with 10 bases left in between. The CDR3, as DNA: TGTGCCAGCAGCGTAGAATCAGGATTCACCGGGGAGCTGTTTTTT. It is translated as CASSVESGFTGELFF.

This clone was seen a few times. The chain carries TRBV14 and TRBJ2-3; 9 bases are shared with TRBD2. CDR1 SGHDN and CDR2 FVKESK come from the germline V gene. This CDR3 has 19 amino acids. V shed 1 base, J shed 4 bases, and the junction held 15 bases outside the gene matches. The chain's CDR3 is CASSQALAGNRNSPDTQYF. CDR3 bases: TGTGCCAGCAGCCAAGCACTAGCGGGCAACCGAAACAGCCCAGATACGCAGTATTTT. The full variable domain, with the rest looked up from reference TRBV14 and TRBJ2-3, is EAGVTQFPSHSVIEKGQTVTLRCDPISGHDNLYWYRRVMGKEIKFLLHFVKESKQDESGMPNNRFLAERTGGTYSTLKVQPAELEDSGVYFCASSQALAGNRNSPDTQYFGPGTRLTVL.

This clone was seen a few times. The V gene is TRBV6-6, the J gene TRBJ2-7; no reliable D call. Per germline, CDR1 MNHNY and CDR2 SVGAGI (reference sequence). The CDR3 extends over 12 amino acids. V dropped 4 bases and J dropped 6 bases, with 10 bases sitting between them. The CDR3 DNA sequence: TGTGCCAGCAGTTTCCTAAACTCCGAGCAGTACTTC. Protein product: CASSFLNSEQYF.

DNA of the CDR3: TGTGCCATCAGTGAGTCGAGACAGCAGTACTTC. Translation: CAISESRQQYF. This chain connects TRBV10-3 to TRBJ2-7; unclear D gene. Trimming took 0 bases from V and 8 from J, leaving 5 bases between them. The CDR3 consists of 11 residues. The germline V gene has CDR1 ENHRY and CDR2 SYGVKD.

The chain has TRBV5-1 and TRBJ2-2; weak D call: TRBD1 (6 bases). The germline V and J ends were trimmed by 0 bases and 6 bases, with 15 bases remaining between them. This CDR3 is 16 amino acids long. Germline V gene sequence: CDR1 SGHRS, CDR2 YFSETQ. The DNA of the CDR3 is TGCGCCAGCAGCTTGGAAGCATCCAGGGGACCCGGGGAGCTGTTTTTT. It translates to CASSLEASRGPGELFF. Full variable domain (rest looked up from reference TRBV5-1 and TRBJ2-2): KAGVTQTPRYLIKTRGQQVTLSCSPISGHRSVSWYQQTPGQGLQFLFEYFSETQRNKGNFPGRFSGRQFSNSRSEMNVSTLELGDSALYLCASSLEASRGPGELFFGEGSRLTVL.

The rearrangement joins TRBV18 to TRBJ2-3; 7 bases agree with TRBD1. There are 14 residues in the CDR3. In germline, CDR1 is KGHSH, CDR2 LQKENI. The trim removed 3 bases at V and 6 bases at J, leaving 6 bases unmatched. The CDR3 protein is CASSPNRGLDTQYF. The DNA for the CDR3 is TGTGCCAGCTCACCCAACAGGGGTTTGGATACGCAGTATTTT.

This clone was seen repeatedly, ten times or more. The genes are TRBV6-5 and TRBJ2-4, with a tentative D call TRBD2 (5 bases). Germline CDR1 MNHEY, CDR2 SVGAGI. The V and J ends lost 8 bases and 5 bases respectively, with 10 bases between them. The CDR3 sequence is 12 residues long. CDR3 DNA sequence: TGTGCCAGCTCCGGACTCGAAAACATTCAGTACTTC. Its translation: CASSGLENIQYF.

This clone appeared a few times. This chain uses TRBV11-3 with TRBJ1-5; a weak D match, TRBD1 (5 bases). This CDR3 is built from 14 residues. Germline lookup yields CDR1 SGHNT and CDR2 YENEEA. V was pared by 3 bases and J by 6 bases, with 12 bases between. As DNA, the CDR3 is TGTGCCAGCAGCTTCGGGTCAGGGAGTCAGCCCCAGCATTTT. Protein sequence: CASSFGSGSQPQHF.

This clone has a handful of counts. The chain recombines TRBV6-1 with TRBJ2-7; 7 positions agree with TRBD2. Losses at the gene ends were 2 bases for V and 2 bases for J; bases not matched to a gene: 6. The germline gives CDR1 MNHNS, CDR2 SASEGT. The CDR3 spans 15 residues. CDR3 nucleotide sequence: TGTGCCAGCAGTGAAAGCGGGACGGAAACCTACGAGCAGTACTTC. It yields the protein CASSESGTETYEQYF.

This clone has a handful of counts. V and J are TRBV11-2 and TRBJ2-3, with D possibly called TRBD1 or TRBD2 (5 bases each). Trimming removed 2 bases at V and 0 bases at J, with 9 bases between. CDR1 and CDR2 (germline): SGHAT, FQNNGV. The CDR3 length is 15 residues. This chain's CDR3 is CASSLQGGSTDTQYF. The CDR3 coding sequence is TGTGCCAGCAGCTTACAGGGCGGGAGCACAGATACGCAGTATTTT.

The gene calls are TRBV6-5 and TRBJ2-1, with 8 bases matching TRBD1. The J segment lost 7 bases and the V segment lost 6 bases, leaving 11 bases of the junction unmatched. This CDR3 has 15 amino acids. Looked up from germline, CDR1 is MNHEY and CDR2 is SVGAGI. Written as DNA, the CDR3 is TGTGCCAGCAGGACCCAGGGGGCGCCGGGAAATGAGCAGTTCTTC. Its translation is CASRTQGAPGNEQFF.

This sequence joins TRBV19 and TRBJ2-4; no clear D gene. This CDR3 comprises 14 residues. Germline lookup yields CDR1 LNHDA and CDR2 SQIVND (reference sequence). V lost 7 bases and J lost 11, with 21 bases in between. CDR3 coding DNA: TGTGCCAGTACCCCACCGGAAACGCGTGGAGTTCAGTACTTC. Protein sequence: CASTPPETRGVQYF.

This clone turned up a few times. The chain links TRBV5-1 to TRBJ2-1; maybe TRBD1 (5 bases). This CDR3 has 15 amino acids. CDR1 is SGHRS and CDR2 is YFSETQ in the germline V gene. Deletions cut 0 bases from V and 5 bases from J, with 12 bases between. CDR3: CASSLEVTEHNEQFF. Here the CDR3 DNA reads TGCGCCAGCAGCTTGGAGGTGACAGAGCACAATGAGCAGTTCTTC.

The chain carries TRBV6-1 and TRBJ2-7; D not resolved. The germline V and J ends were trimmed by 1 base and 3 bases, with 4 bases remaining between them. The CDR3 extends over 12 amino acids. In germline, CDR1 is MNHNS, CDR2 SASEGT. The CDR3 DNA reads as TGTGCCAGCAGTGAAGGGTACTACGAGCAGTACTTC. Amino acid sequence: CASSEGYYEQYF.

This clone turned up a few times. The chain links TRBV18 to TRBJ1-4; D gene uncertain. The CDR3 spans 14 residues. Germline V gives CDR1 KGHSH, CDR2 LQKENI. V lost 8 bases and J lost 2, with 12 bases in between. As DNA, the CDR3 is TGTGCCAGCCACCCGGAATCCACTAATGAAAAACTGTTTTTT. Its translation is CASHPESTNEKLFF.

This chain uses TRBV7-9 with TRBJ2-7, with 11 bases lining up with TRBD2. This CDR3 region has 15 residues. Germline V gene data show CDR1 as SEHNR and CDR2 as FQNEAQ (reference sequence). J gave up 5 bases and V 5 bases, and 8 bases lay outside the gene matches. The CDR3, as DNA: TGTGCCAGCAGCCTCAGGACTAGCGGGCGGGACGAGCAGTACTTC. It codes for CASSLRTSGRDEQYF.

This clone occurred a few times. The sample holds other DNA sequences that translate to the same CDR3. The genes are TRBV7-2 and TRBJ2-3; D call uncertain. This CDR3 is 12 amino acids long. The V gene's germline CDR1 is SGHTA and CDR2 FQGNSA. V was trimmed by 2 bases and J by 0 bases, leaving 0 bases between them. CDR3: CASSLSTDTQYF. For the CDR3, the DNA is TGTGCCAGCAGCTTAAGCACAGATACGCAGTATTTT.

The chain recombines TRBV19 with TRBJ2-1, with D uncertain. CDR1 LNHDA and CDR2 SQIVND come from the germline V gene (reference sequence). The germline V and J ends were trimmed by 6 bases and 0 bases, with 12 bases remaining between them. This CDR3 spans 15 amino acids. For the CDR3, the DNA is TGTGCCAGTAGGATAAGCGAGAGCTCCTACAATGAGCAGTTCTTC. Amino acids: CASRISESSYNEQFF.

This clone was recorded at least ten times. The chain links TRBV5-6 to TRBJ2-1; 10 bases are a match to TRBD2. Germline assignment: CDR1 SGHDT and CDR2 YYEEEE. V shed 7 bases, J shed 11 bases, and the junction held 9 bases outside the gene matches. This CDR3 has 13 residues. The CDR3 nucleotides are TGTGCCAGCGCCCCGCTAGCGGGAGCCAAGCAGTTCTTC. It codes for CASAPLAGAKQFF.

The chain carries TRBV5-1 and TRBJ2-7; D is perhaps TRBD1 (5 bases). V lost 5 bases, J lost 5 bases, and 11 bases lay in between. This CDR3 contains 12 residues. CDR1 and CDR2 (germline): SGHRS, YFSETQ. The CDR3 reads CASSLQGNEQYF. CDR3 nucleotides: TGCGCCAGCAGTCTTCAGGGAAACGAGCAGTACTTC.

For the CDR3, the DNA is TGCGCCAGCAGCCAAGTACTGGGCCTAGCGGGAGATACCGGGGAGCTGTTTTTT. Translating gives CASSQVLGLAGDTGELFF. The chain uses TRBV4-1 and TRBJ2-2; 10 nucleotides agree with TRBD2. With V trimmed by 1 base and J by 5 bases, 10 bases remained unmatched. The CDR3 totals 18 residues. The V gene's germline CDR1 is MGHRA and CDR2 YSYEKL.